One sample yielded the 23 T cell receptor beta chains listed below, sequenced in a study of blood T cell repertoires in COVID-19. Profiling relied on immunoSEQ multiplex PCR, and the TCRdb table lists in-frame clones only, not all of them. Of 150,000 to 200,000 clones in the sample, 80% to 90% are singletons; the top ten hold roughly 0.85%. The sample consisted of peripheral blood. Source of these receptors: a young woman who had recovered from COVID-19.

Only one count was recorded for this clone. The chain carries TRBV27 and TRBJ1-2; 7 bases line up with TRBD1. There are 14 residues in the CDR3. J was trimmed by 7 bases and V by 5 bases; bases with no gene match: 10. Germline V gene lookup returns CDR1 MNHEY and CDR2 SMNVEV (reference sequence). CDR3 DNA: TGTGCCAGCAGTCCGCTGGACAGGTCAGCTGGCTACACCTTC. This gives the protein CASSPLDRSAGYTF.

This clone has at least ten counts. The chain uses TRBV29-1 and TRBJ1-2, with 7 bases matching TRBD1. This CDR3 comprises 14 residues. V dropped 3 bases and J dropped 6; count of bases not matched to a gene: 10. Germline V gene lookup returns CDR1 SQVTM and CDR2 ANQGSEA. The CDR3 DNA is TGCAGCGTTGACAGGACAGGATCACGGGATGGCTACACCTTC. The encoded protein is CSVDRTGSRDGYTF. Filled out from reference TRBV29-1 and TRBJ1-2, the complete variable domain reads SAVISQKPSRDICQRGTSLTIQCQVDSQVTMMFWYRQQPGQSLTLIATANQGSEATYESGFVIDKFPISRPNLTFSTLTVSNMSPEDSSIYLCSVDRTGSRDGYTFGSGTRLTVV.

This sequence joins TRBV5-1 and TRBJ2-1; D remains ambiguous. The germline CDR1 and CDR2 sequences are SGHRS and YFSETQ. This CDR3 contains 15 residues. V was cut by 0 bases and J by 8 bases, with 15 bases left in between. CDR3 in amino acids: CASSLGALRKDEQFF. As DNA, the CDR3 is TGCGCCAGCAGCTTGGGAGCTTTGCGGAAAGATGAGCAGTTCTTC.

The chain combines TRBV7-9 with TRBJ1-1; TRBD1 agrees at 9 bases. Germline loops: CDR1 SEHNR, CDR2 FQNEAQ (reference sequence). The V segment lost 5 bases and the J segment 5 bases; nucleotides outside the gene matches: 9. This CDR3 is 15 amino acids long. CDR3 amino acids: CASSQGTGRWTEAFF. In DNA form, the CDR3 reads TGTGCCAGCAGCCAAGGGACAGGGAGATGGACTGAAGCTTTCTTT.

This chain uses TRBV6-2 or TRBV6-3 with TRBJ2-3, with 9 nucleotides matching TRBD1. The germline gives CDR1 MNHEY, CDR2 SVGEGT. V trimming: 4 bases; J trimming: 2 bases; junction bases outside the gene matches: 7. The CDR3 extends over 16 amino acids. DNA for the CDR3: TGTGCCAGCAGTTCGGAGGGACAGGGTGACACAGATACGCAGTATTTT. It encodes CASSSEGQGDTDTQYF.

V is TRBV7-2 and J is TRBJ1-1; no reliable D call. The CDR3 sequence is 13 residues long. V was clipped by 3 bases and J by 2 bases, with 7 bases between them. Germline V CDR1 and CDR2: SGHTA, FQGNSA. The CDR3 DNA follows: TGTGCCAGCAGCTTCTCGGGAAACACTGAAGCTTTCTTT. This translates into CASSFSGNTEAFF.

In DNA form, the CDR3 reads TGTGCCAGCAGCGAAGGGGACAGGGGAAAGACCCAGTACTTC. Encoded protein: CASSEGDRGKTQYF. The J gene is TRBJ2-5, the V gene TRBV11-3, with 10 positions matching TRBD1. Germline trimming cut 5 bases from V and 6 bases from J; bases unmatched to any gene: 6. This CDR3 is built from 14 residues. Germline CDR1 is SGHNT and CDR2 is YENEEA.

As to this clone: This sample also contains other DNA sequences that code for the same CDR3. The chain carries TRBV5-6 and TRBJ1-1; D is ambiguous. The germline CDR1 and CDR2 sequences are SGHDT and YYEEEE. V gave up 2 bases and J gave up 4 bases, with 9 bases separating them. There are 13 residues in the CDR3. The CDR3 protein is CASSFGGGTEAFF. The CDR3 DNA follows: TGTGCCAGCAGCTTTGGCGGTGGCACTGAAGCTTTCTTT.

The CDR3 is CASSLVLGAGYNQPQHF. In DNA form, the CDR3 reads TGTGCCAGCAGCTTAGTTCTTGGGGCAGGGTACAATCAGCCCCAGCATTTT. The chain recombines TRBV7-9 with TRBJ1-5; possible D gene TRBD1, 5 bases. This CDR3 has 17 residues. V lost 1 base, J lost 3 bases, and 16 bases lay in between. CDR1 and CDR2 from the germline V gene are SEHNR and FQNEAQ (reference sequence).

This chain joins TRBV12-3 or TRBV12-4 and TRBJ1-2, with D perhaps TRBD1 (6 bases). There are 13 residues in the CDR3. V was clipped by 6 bases and J by 7 bases, with 15 bases between them. The CDR3 nucleotides are TGTGCCAGCAGGGCCTCCAGGGGCGGTGGCTACACCTTC. This sequence encodes CASRASRGGGYTF.

This clone has more than one count but fewer than ten. This sequence joins TRBV7-2 and TRBJ2-2; D gene unclear. In germline, CDR1 is SGHTA, CDR2 FQGNSA. The CDR3 runs 14 residues. Trimming cost V 2 bases and J 1 base, with 5 bases left between them. The CDR3 here is CASSLLRNTGELFF. The CDR3 region has the DNA TGTGCCAGCAGCTTATTGAGGAACACCGGGGAGCTGTTTTTT.

The chain couples TRBV19 to TRBJ1-3; tentative D call: TRBD1 (5 bases). V lost 7 bases to trimming and J lost 3 bases, with 19 bases between them. Per the germline V gene, CDR1 is LNHDA and CDR2 is SQIVND (reference sequence). This CDR3 contains 16 residues. The CDR3 region has the DNA TGTGCCAGTACATTAATTGGCACAGGAGATGGAAACACCATATATTTT. It specifies CASTLIGTGDGNTIYF.

J is TRBJ2-7 and V is TRBV5-6; a weak D match, TRBD2 (5 bases). This CDR3 has 12 amino acids. Germline values: CDR1 SGHDT, CDR2 YYEEEE. V was cut by 0 bases and J by 7 bases, with 8 bases left in between. The CDR3 DNA reads as TGTGCCAGCAGCTTGGGTCGGGGAGAGCAGTACGTC. This encodes CASSLGRGEQYV.

The J gene is TRBJ2-2, the V gene TRBV5-1, with 7 bases fitting TRBD1. CDR3 length: 14 amino acids. CDR1 SGHRS and CDR2 YFSETQ come from the germline V gene. J lost 4 bases, V lost 0 bases, and 0 bases had no gene match. CDR3 loop: CASSLAGGTGELFF. The CDR3, as DNA: TGCGCCAGCAGCTTGGCAGGGGGCACCGGGGAGCTGTTTTTT.

The chain is built from TRBV25-1 and TRBJ2-3; 7 bases fit TRBD2. CDR1 MGHDK and CDR2 SYGVNS come from the germline V gene. Trimming cost V 1 base and J 6 bases; bases outside gene matches: 10. This CDR3 spans 16 amino acids. The CDR3 here is CASSESPGSGGDTQYF. CDR3 nucleotides: TGTGCCAGCAGTGAATCTCCGGGCTCGGGAGGCGATACGCAGTATTTT. Full variable domain (missing parts from reference TRBV25-1 and TRBJ2-3): EADIYQTPRYLVIGTGKKITLECSQTMGHDKMYWYQQDPGMELHLIHYSYGVNSTEKGDLSSESTVSRIRTEHFPLTLESARPSHTSQYLCASSESPGSGGDTQYFGPGTRLTVL.

The gene calls are TRBV2 and TRBJ1-3; D is unclear. The germline gives CDR1 SNHLY, CDR2 FYNNEI. Deletions cut 0 bases from V and 7 bases from J, with 4 bases between. The CDR3 has 12 residues. CDR3 in DNA: TGTGCCAGCAGTGAAGCGCGGAACACCATATATTTT. Residues: CASSEARNTIYF.

This clone was recorded once. CDR3 sequence: CSASAETDTQYF. The DNA for the CDR3 is TGCAGTGCTAGTGCGGAGACAGATACGCAGTATTTT. The chain combines TRBV20-1 with TRBJ2-3; D is ambiguous. Per germline, CDR1 DFQATT and CDR2 SNEGSKA (reference sequence). The CDR3 consists of 12 residues. The V and J ends lost 3 bases and 3 bases respectively, with 7 bases between them.

This clone was seen more than once but under ten times. V gene TRBV29-1 combines with J gene TRBJ2-5, with D perhaps TRBD2 (6 bases). The CDR3 runs 13 residues. The V and J ends lost 0 bases and 5 bases respectively, with 10 bases between them. Germline V gives CDR1 SQVTM, CDR2 ANQGSEA. CDR3 DNA sequence: TGCAGCGTTGAAGAACTAGCCGGGGAGACCCAGTACTTC. Amino acids: CSVEELAGETQYF.

V gene TRBV29-1 combines with J gene TRBJ2-1; 12 nucleotides agree with TRBD2. J was trimmed by 3 bases and V by 7 bases; bases with no gene match: 7. The CDR3 is 15 amino acids. Germline values: CDR1 SQVTM, CDR2 ANQGSEA. DNA of the CDR3: TGCAGCGCTACTAGCGGGGGGAGGGGCTACAATGAGCAGTTCTTC. Its translation: CSATSGGRGYNEQFF.

The genes are TRBV24-1 and TRBJ2-1; D possibly corresponds to TRBD2 (6 bases). Germline V gene sequence: CDR1 KGHDR, CDR2 SFDVKD. This CDR3 is 16 amino acids long. Trimming removed 9 bases from V and 4 bases from J, with 21 bases in between. The CDR3 DNA is TGTGCCACCTCGGACGGGACTCCAAACTCTTACAATGAGCAGTTCTTC. The encoded protein is CATSDGTPNSYNEQFF.

The chain is built from TRBV30 and TRBJ1-5; tentative D call: TRBD1 (6 bases). CDR3 size: 14 residues. V lost 0 bases and J 7 bases, leaving 13 bases between the germline ends. CDR1 is GTSNPN and CDR2 is SVGIG in the germline V gene (reference sequence). The CDR3 sequence is CAWSVASGGQPQHF. The CDR3 region has the DNA TGTGCCTGGAGTGTAGCTTCGGGGGGCCAGCCCCAGCATTTT.

The rearrangement links TRBV18 to TRBJ2-2, with TRBD1 identical over 8 bases. V lost 10 bases and J lost 0; bases outside the gene matches: 4. The CDR3 extends over 14 amino acids. In germline, CDR1 is KGHSH, CDR2 LQKENI. The chain's CDR3 is CATTDRANTGELFF. The DNA for the CDR3 is TGTGCCACCACGGACAGGGCGAACACCGGGGAGCTGTTTTTT.

The rearrangement uses TRBV12-3 or TRBV12-4 and TRBJ1-2; D perhaps matches TRBD1 (6 bases). CDR3 length: 13 amino acids. Trimming pared 6 bases from V and 6 bases from J, leaving 14 bases between. The chain's CDR3 is CASRYGQYNGYTF. As DNA, the CDR3 is TGTGCCAGCAGATACGGACAGTACAATGGCTACACCTTC.